This entry is about one TCR beta chain. Original handling: Estimates of nucleated cell counts were drawn from the amplification of reference gene primers. Method: immunoSEQ multiplex PCR; TCRdb's copy keeps in-frame clones and lacks some. V and J calls and clone size are as listed in that table; D and trimming were resolved from the DNA. The sample has about 310,000 clones, around 87% seen once. The germline V gene encodes CDR1 LGHDT and CDR2 YNNKEL (reference sequence). This CDR3 is built from 15 residues. The germline V and J ends were trimmed by 4 bases and 6 bases, with 15 bases remaining between them. The data are from a study of blood T cell repertoires in COVID-19. For the study at large: T cells, B-cell-depleted T cells, or PBMCs supplied cDNA or gDNA.

The chain carries TRBV3-1 (or the pseudogene TRBV3-2) and TRBJ1-4, with D tentatively TRBD1 (6 bases). The sequencing sample was made of peripheral blood. The sequence came from a woman in her forties with COVID-19, enrolled during active disease. CDR3 protein: CASSPSTGLYEKLFF. DNA for the CDR3: TGTGCCAGCAGCCCTTCGACAGGATTATATGAAAAACTGTTTTTT.